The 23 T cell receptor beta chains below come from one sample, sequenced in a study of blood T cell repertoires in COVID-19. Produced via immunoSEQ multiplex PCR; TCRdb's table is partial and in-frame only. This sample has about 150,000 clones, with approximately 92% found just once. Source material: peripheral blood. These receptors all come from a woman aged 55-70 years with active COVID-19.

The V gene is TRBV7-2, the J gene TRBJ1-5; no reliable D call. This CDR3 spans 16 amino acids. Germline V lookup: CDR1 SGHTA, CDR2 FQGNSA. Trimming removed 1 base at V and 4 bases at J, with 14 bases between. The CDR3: CASSLEPGRGNQPQHF. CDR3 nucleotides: TGTGCCAGCAGCTTAGAACCGGGCCGAGGGAATCAGCCCCAGCATTTT.

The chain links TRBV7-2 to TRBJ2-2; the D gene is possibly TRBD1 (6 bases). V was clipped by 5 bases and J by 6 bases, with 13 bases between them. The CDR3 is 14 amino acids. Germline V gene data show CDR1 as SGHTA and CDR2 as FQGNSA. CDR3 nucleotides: TGTGCCAGCAGCCCAAGCAGGGGTTCCGGGGAGCTGTTTTTT. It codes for CASSPSRGSGELFF.

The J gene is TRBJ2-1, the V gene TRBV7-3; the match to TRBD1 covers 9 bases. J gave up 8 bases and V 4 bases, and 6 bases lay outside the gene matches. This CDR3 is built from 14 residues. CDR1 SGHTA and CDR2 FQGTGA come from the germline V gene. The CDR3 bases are TGTGCCAGCAGCTCTGGGACAGGGAGCCATGAGCAGTTCTTC. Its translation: CASSSGTGSHEQFF.

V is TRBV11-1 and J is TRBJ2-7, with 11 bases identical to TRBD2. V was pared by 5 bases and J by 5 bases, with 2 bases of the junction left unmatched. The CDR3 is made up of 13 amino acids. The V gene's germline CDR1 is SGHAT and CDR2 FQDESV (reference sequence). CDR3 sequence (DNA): TGTGCCAGCAGCCTGACTAGCGGGAACGAGCAGTACTTC. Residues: CASSLTSGNEQYF.

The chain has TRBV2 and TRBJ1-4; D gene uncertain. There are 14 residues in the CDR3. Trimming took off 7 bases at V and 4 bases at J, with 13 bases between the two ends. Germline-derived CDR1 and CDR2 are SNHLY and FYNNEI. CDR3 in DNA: TGTGCCAGCATTGTCACAGCTGATAATGAAAAACTGTTTTTT. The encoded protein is CASIVTADNEKLFF.

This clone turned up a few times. CDR3 DNA sequence: TGTGCCAGCACTATCCTGGATCAGCCCCAGCATTTT. Encoded protein: CASTILDQPQHF. The genes are TRBV6-5 and TRBJ1-5; no definite D call. CDR1 is MNHEY, CDR2 SVGAGI, per germline. V lost 7 bases and J 5 bases, leaving 9 bases between the germline ends. This CDR3 spans 12 amino acids.

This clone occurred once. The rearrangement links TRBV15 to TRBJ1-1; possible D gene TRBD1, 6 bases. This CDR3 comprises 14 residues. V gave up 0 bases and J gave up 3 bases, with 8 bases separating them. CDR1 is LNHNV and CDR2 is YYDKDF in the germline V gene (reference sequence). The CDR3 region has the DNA TGTGCCACCAGCAGAGACAGGGGTTACACTGAAGCTTTCTTT. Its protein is CATSRDRGYTEAFF.

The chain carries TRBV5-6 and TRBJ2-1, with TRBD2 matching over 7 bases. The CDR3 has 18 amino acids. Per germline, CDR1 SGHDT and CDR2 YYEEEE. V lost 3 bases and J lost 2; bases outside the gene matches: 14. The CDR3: CASSSRPGGSGAYNEQFF. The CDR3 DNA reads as TGTGCCAGCAGCTCCCGGCCGGGCGGGAGCGGTGCCTACAATGAGCAGTTCTTC.

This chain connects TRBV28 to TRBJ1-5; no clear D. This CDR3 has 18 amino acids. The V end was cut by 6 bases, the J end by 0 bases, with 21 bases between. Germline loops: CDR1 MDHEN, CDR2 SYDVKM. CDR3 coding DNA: TGTGCCAGCAGCTCCGGAGTCCCCGAGAGGTTTAGCAATCAGCCCCAGCATTTT. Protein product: CASSSGVPERFSNQPQHF.

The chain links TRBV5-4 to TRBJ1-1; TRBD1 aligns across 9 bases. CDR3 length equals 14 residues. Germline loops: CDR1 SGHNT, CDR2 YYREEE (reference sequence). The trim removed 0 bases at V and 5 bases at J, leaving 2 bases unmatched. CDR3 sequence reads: CASSLGTGVTEAFF. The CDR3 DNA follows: TGTGCCAGCAGCTTGGGGACAGGGGTAACTGAAGCTTTCTTT.

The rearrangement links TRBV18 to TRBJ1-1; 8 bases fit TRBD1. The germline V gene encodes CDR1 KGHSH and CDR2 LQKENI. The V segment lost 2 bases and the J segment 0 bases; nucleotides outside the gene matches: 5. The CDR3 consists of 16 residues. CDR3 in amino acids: CASSPRAGGLNTEAFF. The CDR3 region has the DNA TGTGCCAGCTCACCAAGGGCAGGGGGCCTGAACACTGAAGCTTTCTTT. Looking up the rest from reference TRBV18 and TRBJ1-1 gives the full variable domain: NAGVMQNPRHLVRRRGQEARLRCSPMKGHSHVYWYRQLPEEGLKFMVYLQKENIIDESGMPKERFSAEFPKEGPSILRIQQVVRGDSAAYFCASSPRAGGLNTEAFFGQGTRLTVV.

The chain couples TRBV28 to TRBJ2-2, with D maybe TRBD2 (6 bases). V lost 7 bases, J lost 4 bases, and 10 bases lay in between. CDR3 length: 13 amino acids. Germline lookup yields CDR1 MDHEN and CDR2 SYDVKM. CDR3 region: CASTPGVTGELFF. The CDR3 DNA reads TGTGCCAGCACGCCGGGAGTCACCGGGGAGCTGTTTTTT.

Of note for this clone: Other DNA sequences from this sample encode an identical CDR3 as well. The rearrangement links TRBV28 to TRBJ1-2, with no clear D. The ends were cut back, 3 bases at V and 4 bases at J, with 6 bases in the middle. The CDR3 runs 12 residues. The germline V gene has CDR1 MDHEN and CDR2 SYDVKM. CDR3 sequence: CASSFRGYGYTF. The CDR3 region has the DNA TGTGCCAGCAGTTTTCGGGGCTATGGCTACACCTTC.

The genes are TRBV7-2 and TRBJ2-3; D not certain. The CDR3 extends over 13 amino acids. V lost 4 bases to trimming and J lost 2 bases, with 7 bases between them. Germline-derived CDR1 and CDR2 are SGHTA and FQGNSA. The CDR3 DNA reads TGTGCCAGCAGCTCCCTCCTCACAGATACGCAGTATTTT. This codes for CASSSLLTDTQYF.

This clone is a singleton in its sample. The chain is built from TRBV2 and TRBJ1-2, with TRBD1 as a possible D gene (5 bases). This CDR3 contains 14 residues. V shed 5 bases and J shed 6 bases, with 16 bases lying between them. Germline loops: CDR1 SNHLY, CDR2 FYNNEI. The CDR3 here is CASSMVEGRNGYTF. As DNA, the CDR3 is TGTGCCAGCAGTATGGTGGAGGGGAGGAATGGCTACACCTTC.

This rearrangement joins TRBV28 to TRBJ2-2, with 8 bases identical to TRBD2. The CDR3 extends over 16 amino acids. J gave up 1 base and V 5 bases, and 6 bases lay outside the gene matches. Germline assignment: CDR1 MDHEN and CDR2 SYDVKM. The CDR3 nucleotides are TGTGCCAGCAGTCCCCTAGCGGGCCTGAACACCGGGGAGCTGTTTTTT. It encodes CASSPLAGLNTGELFF. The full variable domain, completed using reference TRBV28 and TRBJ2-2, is DVKVTQSSRYLVKRTGEKVFLECVQDMDHENMFWYRQDPGLGLRLIYFSYDVKMKEKGDIPEGYSVSREKKERFSLILESASTNQTSMYLCASSPLAGLNTGELFFGEGSRLTVL.

The CDR3 DNA is TGTGCCAGCAGCGTGGGCGGGAGACCCCCCACAGATACGCAGTATTTT. Its protein is CASSVGGRPPTDTQYF. This chain links TRBV9 with TRBJ2-3; 7 nucleotides agree with TRBD2. Losses at the gene ends were 2 bases for V and 2 bases for J; bases not matched to a gene: 8. The length of the CDR3 is 16 residues. From germline, CDR1 is SGDLS and CDR2 YYNGEE. The complete variable domain, with remaining parts taken from reference TRBV9 and TRBJ2-3, reads DSGVTQTPKHLITATGQRVTLRCSPRSGDLSVYWYQQSLDQGLQFLIQYYNGEERAKGNILERFSAQQFPDLHSELNLSSLELGDSALYFCASSVGGRPPTDTQYFGPGTRLTVL.

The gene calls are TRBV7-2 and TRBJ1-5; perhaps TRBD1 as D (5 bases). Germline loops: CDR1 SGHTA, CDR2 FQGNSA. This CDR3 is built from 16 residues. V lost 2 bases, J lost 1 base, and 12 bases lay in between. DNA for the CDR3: TGTGCCAGCAGCTTACAGGGTTCTAGGAGCAATCAGCCCCAGCATTTT. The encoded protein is CASSLQGSRSNQPQHF.

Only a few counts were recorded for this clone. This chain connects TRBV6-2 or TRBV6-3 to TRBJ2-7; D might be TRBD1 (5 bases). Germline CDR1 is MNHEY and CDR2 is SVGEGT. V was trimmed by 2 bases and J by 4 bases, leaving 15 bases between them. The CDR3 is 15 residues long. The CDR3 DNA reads TGTGCCAGCAGTTACCTCGACAGCCTTTCATACGAGCAGTACTTC. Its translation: CASSYLDSLSYEQYF.

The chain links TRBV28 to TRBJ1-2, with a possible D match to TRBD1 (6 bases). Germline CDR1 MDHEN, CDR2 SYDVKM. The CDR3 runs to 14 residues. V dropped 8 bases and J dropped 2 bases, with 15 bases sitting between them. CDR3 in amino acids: CASRTPGENYGYTF. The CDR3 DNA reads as TGTGCCAGCCGGACACCAGGGGAGAACTATGGCTACACCTTC.

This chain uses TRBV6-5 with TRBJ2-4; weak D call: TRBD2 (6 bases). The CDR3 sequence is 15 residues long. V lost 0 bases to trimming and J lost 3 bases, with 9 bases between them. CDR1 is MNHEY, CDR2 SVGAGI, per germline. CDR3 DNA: TGTGCCAGCAGTTACTCTAGCGGAGTCAAAAACATTCAGTACTTC. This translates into CASSYSSGVKNIQYF.

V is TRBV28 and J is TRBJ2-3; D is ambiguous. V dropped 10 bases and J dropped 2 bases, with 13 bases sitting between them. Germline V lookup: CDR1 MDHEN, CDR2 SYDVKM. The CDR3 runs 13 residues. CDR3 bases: TGTGCCACCAGACAAACAGCCACAGATACGCAGTATTTT. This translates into CATRQTATDTQYF. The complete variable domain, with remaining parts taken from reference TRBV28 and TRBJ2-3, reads DVKVTQSSRYLVKRTGEKVFLECVQDMDHENMFWYRQDPGLGLRLIYFSYDVKMKEKGDIPEGYSVSREKKERFSLILESASTNQTSMYLCATRQTATDTQYFGPGTRLTVL.

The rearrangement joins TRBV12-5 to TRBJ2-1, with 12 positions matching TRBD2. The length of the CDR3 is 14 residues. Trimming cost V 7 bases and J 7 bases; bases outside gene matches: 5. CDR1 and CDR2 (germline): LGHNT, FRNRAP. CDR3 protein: CASATSGSGNEQFF. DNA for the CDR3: TGTGCTAGTGCGACTAGCGGGAGTGGGAATGAGCAGTTCTTC. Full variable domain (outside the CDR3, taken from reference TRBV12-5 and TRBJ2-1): DARVTQTPRHKVTEMGQEVTMRCQPILGHNTVFWYRQTMMQGLELLAYFRNRAPLDDSGMPKDRFSAEMPDATLATLKIQPSEPRDSAVYFCASATSGSGNEQFFGPGTRLTVL.